Below, 22 T cell receptor beta chains from the same sample are listed, as sequenced in a study of CD8+ T cells in alopecia areata (dated by TCRdb to 2016 to 2019). Library construction relied on the immunoSEQ multiplex PCR assay. RNA was extracted from all samples and reverse transcribed into cDNA, which served as template for TCR sequencing. This immuneACCESS table, as held by TCRdb, lists in-frame sequences with V and J called but not all clones. Of the missing ones, under half trace to an unresolved V gene in checked studies; the others have no known cause. This sample has 100,000 to 130,000 clones in its table, and approximately 50% of those were observed once. Roughly 25% of the sample is taken by the ten largest. The sample taken for sequencing was NKG2D-low CD8+ T cells sorted from blood. Sample cell subset or site, as interpreted from the label and publication: sorted CD8+ NKG2D-low blood T cells. The receptors were sampled from a human donor with alopecia areata.

This sequence joins TRBV6-1 and TRBJ1-2; TRBD1 might be the D (5 bases). The CDR3 has 14 amino acids. In germline, CDR1 is MNHNS, CDR2 SASEGT. Between the trimmed V and J ends, which lost 2 bases and 4 bases, there was a span of 11 bases. CDR3 protein: CASSEWQGSYGYTF. CDR3 bases: TGTGCCAGCAGTGAATGGCAGGGTTCCTATGGCTACACCTTC.

This clone was observed a handful of times. The chain couples TRBV5-1 to TRBJ2-7, with D tentatively TRBD1 or TRBD2 (5 bases each). Between the trimmed V and J ends, which lost 4 bases and 5 bases, there was a span of 22 bases. Germline lookup yields CDR1 SGHRS and CDR2 YFSETQ. The CDR3 is made up of 16 amino acids. In DNA form, the CDR3 reads TGCGCCAGCAGCCCACGTGGGGCAGGAGGCCTCGACGAGCAGTACTTC. This sequence encodes CASSPRGAGGLDEQYF. Filled out from reference TRBV5-1 and TRBJ2-7, the complete variable domain reads KAGVTQTPRYLIKTRGQQVTLSCSPISGHRSVSWYQQTPGQGLQFLFEYFSETQRNKGNFPGRFSGRQFSNSRSEMNVSTLELGDSALYLCASSPRGAGGLDEQYFGPGTRLTVT.

V gene TRBV4-1 combines with J gene TRBJ2-7, with 9 nucleotides matching TRBD1. The V gene's germline CDR1 is MGHRA and CDR2 YSYEKL. The CDR3 runs 16 residues. V lost 1 base and J lost 6; bases outside the gene matches: 10. CDR3 sequence: CASSQAIGTGSSEQYF. CDR3 DNA sequence: TGCGCCAGCAGCCAAGCGATAGGGACAGGGTCAAGCGAGCAGTACTTC.

Concerning this clone: This likely came from a read error, as a far larger clone is one base away. The chain employs TRBV13 and TRBJ2-1; D may be TRBD1 (5 bases). Trimming took off 1 base at V and 7 bases at J, with 5 bases between the two ends. Per the germline V gene, CDR1 is PRHDT and CDR2 is FYEKMQ (reference sequence). The length of the CDR3 is 12 residues. The CDR3 DNA sequence: TGTGCCAGCAGCTTAGCAGGGAATGAGCAGTTCTTC. Protein: CASSLAGNEQFF.

The rearrangement uses TRBV4-1 and TRBJ2-3; D assignment may be TRBD1 or TRBD2 (6 bases each). CDR3 length: 18 amino acids. The germline V gene encodes CDR1 MGHRA and CDR2 YSYEKL. Trimming pared 0 bases from V and 1 base from J, leaving 17 bases between. DNA for the CDR3: TGCGCCAGCAGCCAAGATCTTGTAAGGGGGGTGGGCACAGATACGCAGTATTTT. It codes for CASSQDLVRGVGTDTQYF.

This chain uses TRBV15 with TRBJ2-3; D may correspond to TRBD1 or TRBD2 (5 bases each). Looked up from germline, CDR1 is LNHNV and CDR2 is YYDKDF (reference sequence). The CDR3 is 13 residues long. V was trimmed by 0 bases and J by 5 bases, leaving 6 bases between them. CDR3 sequence reads: CATSRERGDTQYF. The CDR3 DNA reads as TGTGCCACCAGCAGAGAGAGGGGAGATACGCAGTATTTT. The entire variable domain, with the rest obtained from reference TRBV15 and TRBJ2-3, is as follows: DAMVIQNPRYQVTQFGKPVTLSCSQTLNHNVMYWYQQKSSQAPKLLFHYYDKDFNNEADTPDNFQSRRPNTSFCFLDIRSPGLGDTAMYLCATSRERGDTQYFGPGTRLTVL.

This chain connects TRBV27 to TRBJ1-1; D gene ambiguous. The CDR3 is 15 residues long. V lost 0 bases, J lost 3 bases, and 11 bases lay in between. Germline V gene data show CDR1 as MNHEY and CDR2 as SMNVEV (reference sequence). The CDR3 bases are TGTGCCAGCAGTTTATCGTGGAAGACACACACTGAAGCTTTCTTT. Translation: CASSLSWKTHTEAFF.

CDR3 residues: CASSLGGRETQYF. CDR3 bases: TGTGCCAGCAGTTTGGGCGGGAGGGAGACCCAGTACTTC. V is TRBV28 and J is TRBJ2-5; the match to TRBD2 covers 8 bases. Trimming took 3 bases from V and 5 from J; bases not matched to a gene: 2. The CDR3 covers 13 residues. Germline CDR1 is MDHEN and CDR2 is SYDVKM. The full variable domain, its missing parts supplied by reference TRBV28 and TRBJ2-5, is DVKVTQSSRYLVKRTGEKVFLECVQDMDHENMFWYRQDPGLGLRLIYFSYDVKMKEKGDIPEGYSVSREKKERFSLILESASTNQTSMYLCASSLGGRETQYFGPGTRLLVL.

The chain uses TRBV29-1 and TRBJ2-7; a possible D gene is TRBD2 (5 bases). The CDR3 loop spans 12 amino acids. From germline, CDR1 is SQVTM and CDR2 ANQGSEA. The V gene lost 6 bases and the J gene lost 5 bases, with 14 bases spanning the gap. The CDR3, as DNA: TGCAGCGTAGCCGGGAAGCCCCACGAGCAGTACTTC. Its protein is CSVAGKPHEQYF.

The chain couples TRBV4-1 to TRBJ2-1, with 8 positions matching TRBD2. Germline trimming cut 3 bases from V and 8 bases from J; bases unmatched to any gene: 6. CDR3 size: 14 residues. Germline V CDR1 and CDR2: MGHRA, YSYEKL. The CDR3 nucleotides read TGCGCCAGCAGCCAGGGACTAGTTAGGGATGAGCAGTTCTTC. It translates to CASSQGLVRDEQFF.

The chain has TRBV29-1 and TRBJ2-1, with TRBD1 matching 9 bases. The length of the CDR3 is 20 residues. Germline assignment: CDR1 SQVTM and CDR2 ANQGSEA. V lost 6 bases and J lost 4; bases outside the gene matches: 25. In nucleotides, the CDR3 is TGCAGCGTGGAGGGGCCAAGGACAGGGGCGTCCAGCGGGACATACAATGAGCAGTTCTTC. This encodes CSVEGPRTGASSGTYNEQFF.

This clone was counted between two and nine times. The chain couples TRBV29-1 to TRBJ2-5; D is perhaps TRBD1 or TRBD2 (5 bases each). The germline V and J ends were trimmed by 4 bases and 3 bases, with 18 bases remaining between them. This CDR3 is 15 amino acids long. From germline, CDR1 is SQVTM and CDR2 ANQGSEA. The CDR3 is CSVAGTDPREETQYF. The CDR3 DNA reads TGCAGCGTTGCCGGGACGGACCCCAGAGAAGAGACCCAGTACTTC.

This clone was counted a few times. The V gene is TRBV7-3, the J gene TRBJ2-6, with D perhaps being TRBD1 or TRBD2 (5 bases each). Germline values: CDR1 SGHTA, CDR2 FQGTGA. Deletions cut 3 bases from V and 0 bases from J, with 15 bases between. The CDR3 length is 18 residues. The CDR3 DNA is TGTGCCAGCAGCTTCCGGGACGCCCTGACCTCTGGGGCCAACGTCCTGACTTTC. It is translated as CASSFRDALTSGANVLTF.

CDR3 residues: CASSSRSGSSYEQYF. The CDR3 DNA sequence: TGTGCCAGTAGTTCTCGTAGCGGGAGTTCCTACGAGCAGTACTTC. V gene TRBV19 combines with J gene TRBJ2-7; 9 nucleotides align to TRBD2. J lost 1 base, V lost 5 bases, and 6 bases had no gene match. This CDR3 comprises 15 residues. CDR1 and CDR2 from the germline V gene are LNHDA and SQIVND (reference sequence).

This chain uses TRBV12-2 with TRBJ1-2; the table calls TRBD1, which could not be checked here. TRBV12-2 is a known pseudogene. The CDR3 is 15 amino acids. The CDR3 loop reads CASRFYRGLLDGYTF. The CDR3 nucleotides read TGTGCAAGTCGCTTCTACAGGGGGCTGTTGGACGGCTACACCTTC.

The rearrangement joins TRBV2 to TRBJ2-1; 9 nucleotides agree with TRBD1. CDR3 length equals 13 residues. Germline trimming cut 5 bases from V and 7 bases from J; bases unmatched to any gene: 3. The germline CDR1 and CDR2 sequences are SNHLY and FYNNEI. CDR3 loop: CASSPGTGNEQFF. DNA of the CDR3: TGTGCCAGCAGTCCAGGGACAGGGAATGAGCAGTTCTTC.

The chain links TRBV9 to TRBJ2-5; 7 bases agree with TRBD1. This CDR3 has 16 residues. V shed 0 bases and J 2 bases; nucleotides not matched to a gene: 7. Germline lookup yields CDR1 SGDLS and CDR2 YYNGEE. The CDR3 DNA follows: TGTGCCAGCAGCGTAGCTAGCCAGGGGGAGCAAGAGACCCAGTACTTC. This gives the protein CASSVASQGEQETQYF. The full variable domain, completed using reference TRBV9 and TRBJ2-5, is DSGVTQTPKHLITATGQRVTLRCSPRSGDLSVYWYQQSLDQGLQFLIQYYNGEERAKGNILERFSAQQFPDLHSELNLSSLELGDSALYFCASSVASQGEQETQYFGPGTRLLVL.

The rearrangement uses TRBV27 and TRBJ2-1; weak D call: TRBD2 (6 bases). Germline loops: CDR1 MNHEY, CDR2 SMNVEV (reference sequence). CDR3 length: 14 amino acids. Trimming took off 5 bases at V and 8 bases at J, with 16 bases between the two ends. CDR3 sequence reads: CASSHRAAGDEQFF. For the CDR3, the DNA is TGTGCCAGCAGTCATAGGGCAGCGGGTGATGAGCAGTTCTTC.

In this sample, this clone turned up many times. This sequence joins TRBV28 and TRBJ2-1; weak D call: TRBD1 (5 bases). Germline V lookup: CDR1 MDHEN, CDR2 SYDVKM. This CDR3 is 13 amino acids long. CDR3 sequence: CAITGNGYNEQFF. The CDR3 nucleotides read TGTGCAATTACAGGCAACGGGTACAATGAGCAGTTCTTC.

The V call is TRBV6-6, the J call TRBJ2-3; the D gene is possibly TRBD2 (5 bases). The germline V gene has CDR1 MNHNY and CDR2 SVGAGI (reference sequence). V lost 2 bases and J lost 4, with 13 bases in between. The CDR3 loop spans 15 amino acids. The CDR3 reads CASSYEGRESDTQYF. CDR3 coding DNA: TGTGCCAGCAGTTACGAGGGAAGGGAATCAGATACGCAGTATTTT.

The chain links TRBV7-2 to TRBJ2-1, with 10 positions matching TRBD2. The CDR3 is made up of 15 amino acids. The germline V gene encodes CDR1 SGHTA and CDR2 FQGNSA. V lost 5 bases, J lost 2 bases, and 3 bases stayed unmatched. Here the CDR3 reads CASSVSGRAYNEQFF. In DNA form, the CDR3 reads TGTGCCAGCAGCGTCAGCGGGAGGGCCTACAATGAGCAGTTCTTC.

The V gene is TRBV4-1, the J gene TRBJ2-1, with 7 nucleotides matching TRBD1. The CDR3 covers 12 residues. Germline V gene sequence: CDR1 MGHRA, CDR2 YSYEKL. The V and J ends lost 4 bases and 10 bases, in that order; junction bases with no gene match: 4. The chain's CDR3 is CASSRAQGEQFF. The CDR3 DNA follows: TGCGCCAGCAGCCGAGCACAGGGGGAGCAGTTCTTC.